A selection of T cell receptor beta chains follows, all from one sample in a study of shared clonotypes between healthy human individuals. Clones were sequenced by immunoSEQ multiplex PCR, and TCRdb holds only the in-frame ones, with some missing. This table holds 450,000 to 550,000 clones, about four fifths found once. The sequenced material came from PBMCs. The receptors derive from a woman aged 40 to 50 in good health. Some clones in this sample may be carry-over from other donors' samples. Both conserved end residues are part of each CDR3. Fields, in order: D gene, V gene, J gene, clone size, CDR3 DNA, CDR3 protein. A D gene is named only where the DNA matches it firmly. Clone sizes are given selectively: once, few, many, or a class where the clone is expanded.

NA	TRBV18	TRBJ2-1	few	TGTGCCAGCTCCTCGGACTCGGAGGAGCAGTTCTTC	CASSSDSEEQFF
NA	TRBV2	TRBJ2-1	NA	TGTGCCAGCAACGGATGGGGGACCCCCTACAATGAGCAGTTCTTC	CASNGWGTPYNEQFF
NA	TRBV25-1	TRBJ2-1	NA	TGTGCCAGCAGTGACTCACAGACAGTGCACTCCTACAATGAGCAGTTCTTC	CASSDSQTVHSYNEQFF
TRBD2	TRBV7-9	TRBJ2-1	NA	TGTGCCAGCAGCCCTAATAGACTAAGCGGGACTAACAATGAGCAGTTCTTC	CASSPNRLSGTNNEQFF
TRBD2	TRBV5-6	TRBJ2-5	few	TGTGCCAGCAGCAAACTAGCGGGTGGGGAGACCCAGTACTTC	CASSKLAGGETQYF
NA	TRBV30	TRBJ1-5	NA	TGTGCCTGGAGTGTAAAATGGCAGAGACCAAATCAGCCCCAGCATTTT	CAWSVKWQRPNQPQHF
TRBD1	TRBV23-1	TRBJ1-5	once	TGCGCCAGCAGTCCCGAGACAGGGTTCCCCTATAGCAATCAGCCCCAGCATTTT	CASSPETGFPYSNQPQHF
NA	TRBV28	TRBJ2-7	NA	TGTGCCAGCAGTGTGGGTTACGAGCAGTACTTC	CASSVGYEQYF
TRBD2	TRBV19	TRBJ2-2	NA	TGTGCCAGTAGAGAGCTAGCGGGCGGCGGGACCGGGGAGCTGTTTTTT	CASRELAGGGTGELFF
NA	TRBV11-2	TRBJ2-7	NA	TGTGCCAGCAGCTTAGATCGGTTCAAGGGCTACGAGCAGTACTTC	CASSLDRFKGYEQYF
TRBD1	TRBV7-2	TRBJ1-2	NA	TGTGCCAGCAGCTTAGTAGAGACAGGGTTCTATGGCTACACCTTC	CASSLVETGFYGYTF
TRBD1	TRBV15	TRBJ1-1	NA	TGTGCCACCAGCCCTCTGAAAAGGACAGGGGGCCGTATTGAAGCTTTCTTT	CATSPLKRTGGRIEAFF
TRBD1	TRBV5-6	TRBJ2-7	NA	TGTGCCAGCACCCGCTGGGACAGGGTCGATTACGAGCAGTACTTC	CASTRWDRVDYEQYF
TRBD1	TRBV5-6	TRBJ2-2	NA	TGTGCCAGCAGCTGGACAGGGCCATCCACCGGGGAGCTGTTTTTT	CASSWTGPSTGELFF
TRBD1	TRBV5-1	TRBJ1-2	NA	TGCGCCAGCAGCCCGGGACAGTCGTTCTATGGCTACACCTTC	CASSPGQSFYGYTF
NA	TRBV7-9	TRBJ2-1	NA	TGTGCCAGCAGCTCCTCGGGGAATTACAATGAGCAGTTCTTC	CASSSSGNYNEQFF
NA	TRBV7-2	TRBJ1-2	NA	TGTGCCAGCAGCTTTCAGGGTTTTCTAGATGGCTACACCTTC	CASSFQGFLDGYTF
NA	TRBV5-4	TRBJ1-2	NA	TGTGCCAGCAACTGGGGGCGGGTCGTGAGGAGCTACACCTTC	CASNWGRVVRSYTF
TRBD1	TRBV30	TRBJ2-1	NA	TGTGCCTGGAGTGTACGTCGGACAGGGGGCAGGTCCTACAATGAGCAGTTCTTC	CAWSVRRTGGRSYNEQFF
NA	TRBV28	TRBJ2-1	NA	TGTGCCACCCAGGAAATTCGGTCCCGCCGCTGGGAGCAGTTCTTC	CATQEIRSRRWEQFF
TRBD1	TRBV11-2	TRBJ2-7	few	TGTGCCAGCAGCCTGGGGGGTACAGGGGGCCACTACGAGCAGTACTTC	CASSLGGTGGHYEQYF
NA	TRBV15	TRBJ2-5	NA	TGTGCCACCAGCGGAGGCTTTGAGGAGACCCAGTACTTC	CATSGGFEETQYF
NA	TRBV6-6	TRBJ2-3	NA	TGTGCCAGCTGCTCTGACGGGACAAGTTTTGGAGATACGCAGTATTTT	CASCSDGTSFGDTQYF
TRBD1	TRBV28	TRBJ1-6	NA	TGTGCCAGCAGTTTAGAGACAGGGGGAAATTCACCCCTCCACTTT	CASSLETGGNSPLHF
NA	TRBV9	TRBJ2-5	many	TGTGCCAGCAGCGCCTCCGGGACGCGGGGTGGCCAGTACTTC	CASSASGTRGGQYF
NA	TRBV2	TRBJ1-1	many	TGTGCCAGCAGTGAATTAGGGGTAGAGAGGAACACTGAAGCTTTCTTT	CASSELGVERNTEAFF
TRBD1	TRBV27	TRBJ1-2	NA	TGTGCCAGCAGCTTAGCCCGACAGGGCGCGCGGGGCTACACCTTC	CASSLARQGARGYTF
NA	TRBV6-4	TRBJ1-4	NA	TGTGCCAGCAGTACATCCGGGACCGGTGGTGAAAAACTGTTTTTT	CASSTSGTGGEKLFF
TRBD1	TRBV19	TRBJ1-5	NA	TGTGCCAGTAGTTCTCGGACAGGGTTACACCAGCATTTT	CASSSRTGLHQHF
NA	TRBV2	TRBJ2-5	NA	TGTGCCAGCACCCGACCAGGAGAGACCCAGTACTTC	CASTRPGETQYF
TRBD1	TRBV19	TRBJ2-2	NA	TGTGCCAGTAGTGCCGACAGGGCAGGTACCGGGGAGCTGTTTTTT	CASSADRAGTGELFF
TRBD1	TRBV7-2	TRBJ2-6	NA	TGTGCCAGCAGCTTAGCGGCGACAGGGTCGTCTGGGGCCAACGTCCTGACTTTC	CASSLAATGSSGANVLTF
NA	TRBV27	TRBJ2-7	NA	TGTGCCAGCAGTTTATCGCGGGACAGCAGCTACGAGCAGTACTTC	CASSLSRDSSYEQYF
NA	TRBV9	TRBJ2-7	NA	TGTGCCAGCAGCTTCTACCCGGGGGACGACTACGAGCAGTACTTC	CASSFYPGDDYEQYF
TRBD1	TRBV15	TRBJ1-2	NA	TGTGCCACCAGCAAGGGGGGACAGGGGATTTTATATGGCTACACCTTC	CATSKGGQGILYGYTF
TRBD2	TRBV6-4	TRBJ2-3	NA	TGTGCCAGCAGTGCCAGCGGGGGGAGCACAGATACGCAGTATTTT	CASSASGGSTDTQYF
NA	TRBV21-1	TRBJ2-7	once	TGTGCCAGCAGCGCAAGGACCGGGACTAGCGGGAGAGGCTCCTACGAGCAGTACTTC	CASSARTGTSGRGSYEQYF
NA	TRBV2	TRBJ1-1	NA	TGTGCCAACCCCGAGGAGGTGAACACTGAAGCTTTCTTT	CANPEEVNTEAFF
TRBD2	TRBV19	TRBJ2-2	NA	TGTGCCAGTAGTATCATGCGCGGGAGTACCGGGGAGCTGTTTTTT	CASSIMRGSTGELFF
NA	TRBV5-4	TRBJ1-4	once	TGTGCCAGCAGCTTGGTGCCAGCAACTAATGAAAAACTGTTTTTT	CASSLVPATNEKLFF
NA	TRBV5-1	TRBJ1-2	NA	TGCGCCAGCAGCTGGGGCAGAATCTCTAACTATGGCTACACCTTC	CASSWGRISNYGYTF
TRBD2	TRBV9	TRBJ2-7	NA	TGTGCCAGCAGCAACCCTAGCGGGACGGCGGGAGAGCAGTACTTC	CASSNPSGTAGEQYF
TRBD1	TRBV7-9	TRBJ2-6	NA	TGTGCCAGCAGCCACCCGGGACAGTTATACGTCCTGACTTTC	CASSHPGQLYVLTF
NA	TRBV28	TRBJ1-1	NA	TGTGCCAGCAGTCTCACCACCCGAGAGGCCACTGAAGCTTTCTTT	CASSLTTREATEAFF
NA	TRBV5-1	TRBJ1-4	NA	TGCGCCAGCAGCTTGGTCCAGGGACCGGCAACTAATGAAAAACTGTTTTTT	CASSLVQGPATNEKLFF
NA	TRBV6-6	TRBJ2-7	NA	TGTGCCAGCAGTAATCCACGGCGGGGCGGGTCCTACGAGCAGTACTTC	CASSNPRRGGSYEQYF
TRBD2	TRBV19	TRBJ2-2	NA	TGTGCCAGTAGTATGGGACTAGCGGGAGGAAAAACGAACACCGGGGAGCTGTTTTTT	CASSMGLAGGKTNTGELFF
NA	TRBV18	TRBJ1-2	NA	TGTGCCAGCTCACTAACGGACAGCGTCATGGGTGGCTACACCTTC	CASSLTDSVMGGYTF
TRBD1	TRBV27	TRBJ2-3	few	TGTGCCAGCAGGGGACAGGGGGGCCCAGATACGCAGTATTTT	CASRGQGGPDTQYF
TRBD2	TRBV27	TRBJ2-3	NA	TGTGCCAGCAGTCCCCGACTAGCGGGAGAGGCAGATACGCAGTATTTT	CASSPRLAGEADTQYF
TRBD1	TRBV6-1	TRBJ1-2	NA	TGTGCCAGCAGTGAGGACCGACAGGGGCACTATGGCTACACCTTC	CASSEDRQGHYGYTF
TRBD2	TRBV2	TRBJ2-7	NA	TGTGCCAGCAGCGAACCCCGGCTAGCGGGAGAAGGAGAGCAGTACTTC	CASSEPRLAGEGEQYF
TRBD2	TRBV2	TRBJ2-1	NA	TGTGCCAGCGGAGGTAGCGGGAGAACCAATGAGCAGTTCTTC	CASGGSGRTNEQFF
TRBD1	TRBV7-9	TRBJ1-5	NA	TGTGCCAGCAGCCACGACAGGGCTCTCAGCAATCAGCCCCAGCATTTT	CASSHDRALSNQPQHF